A selection of T cell receptor beta chains follows, all from one sample in a study of blood T cell repertoires in COVID-19. The table came from immunoSEQ multiplex PCR; TCRdb's copy has only in-frame clones and leaves some out. Altogether about 61,000 clones are present, around 73% being singletons, with the ten largest covering 20% to 25%. What was sequenced was peripheral blood. The receptors derive from an elderly man with active or convalescent COVID-19. The CDR3 runs from the conserved cysteine through the conserved F or W. Each record gives: D gene, V gene, CDR3 length, J gene, clone size, CDR3 DNA, CDR3 protein. The D gene is left open where the match is weak. Rows give clone size only sometimes, using once, few, many, or a class for an expanded clone.

D gene: -; V gene: TRBV2; CDR3 length: 14; J gene: TRBJ2-2; clone size: -; CDR3 DNA: TGTGCCAGCAGGTCGGAGGCCCGCTCCGGGGAGCTGTTTTTT; CDR3 protein: CASRSEARSGELFF
D gene: TRBD1; V gene: TRBV6-2/TRBV6-3; CDR3 length: 18; J gene: TRBJ1-6; clone size: -; CDR3 DNA: TGTGCCAGCAGTTACTCACAGGGGAAGAGCTCCTATAATTCACCCCTCCACTTT; CDR3 protein: CASSYSQGKSSYNSPLHF
D gene: TRBD2; V gene: TRBV5-1; CDR3 length: 16; J gene: TRBJ2-1; clone size: -; CDR3 DNA: TGCGCCAGCAGCTTGGCGCCGGGACTAGCCTACAATGAGCAGTTCTTC; CDR3 protein: CASSLAPGLAYNEQFF
D gene: TRBD2; V gene: TRBV7-3; CDR3 length: 14; J gene: TRBJ2-5; clone size: -; CDR3 DNA: TGTGCCAGCAGCTTAACTAGCGGGGGGGAGACCCAGTACTTC; CDR3 protein: CASSLTSGGETQYF
D gene: -; V gene: TRBV7-9; CDR3 length: 14; J gene: TRBJ2-7; clone size: -; CDR3 DNA: TGTGCCAGCAGTAAACTAGCCGGTCCCTACGAGCAGTACTTC; CDR3 protein: CASSKLAGPYEQYF
D gene: -; V gene: TRBV6-5; CDR3 length: 14; J gene: TRBJ1-1; clone size: few; CDR3 DNA: TGTGCCAGCAGTCGACTCCAATCAGGGGTGGAAGCTTTCTTT; CDR3 protein: CASSRLQSGVEAFF
D gene: -; V gene: TRBV27; CDR3 length: 11; J gene: TRBJ2-5; clone size: -; CDR3 DNA: TGTGCCACCCAGAGGAAAGAGACCCAGTACTTC; CDR3 protein: CATQRKETQYF
D gene: -; V gene: TRBV19; CDR3 length: 14; J gene: TRBJ1-4; clone size: -; CDR3 DNA: TGTGCCAGTGAACCGACCGGGGGTAATGAAAAACTGTTTTTT; CDR3 protein: CASEPTGGNEKLFF
D gene: -; V gene: TRBV27; CDR3 length: 14; J gene: TRBJ2-7; clone size: -; CDR3 DNA: TGTGCCAGCAGTCCAAGACTTGGAGCCTACGAGCAGTACTTC; CDR3 protein: CASSPRLGAYEQYF
D gene: -; V gene: TRBV5-1; CDR3 length: 12; J gene: TRBJ2-7; clone size: -; CDR3 DNA: TGCGCCAGCAGCCCCACAGGGTACGAGCAGTACTTC; CDR3 protein: CASSPTGYEQYF
D gene: -; V gene: TRBV29-1; CDR3 length: 12; J gene: TRBJ1-2; clone size: -; CDR3 DNA: TGCAGCGTCCCACAGGGTAACTATGGCTACACCTTC; CDR3 protein: CSVPQGNYGYTF
D gene: -; V gene: TRBV7-7; CDR3 length: 14; J gene: TRBJ2-7; clone size: -; CDR3 DNA: TGTGCCAGCAGCTTGAGCTTAGGGGGGGACGAGCAGTACTTC; CDR3 protein: CASSLSLGGDEQYF
D gene: -; V gene: TRBV28; CDR3 length: 13; J gene: TRBJ1-2; clone size: -; CDR3 DNA: TGTGCCAGCAGTTTATCGACAGAGTATGGCTACACCTTC; CDR3 protein: CASSLSTEYGYTF
D gene: TRBD1; V gene: TRBV5-1; CDR3 length: 18; J gene: TRBJ2-3; clone size: -; CDR3 DNA: TGCGCCAGCAGCCTTGGGTGGGACAGGGACACTAGCACAGATACGCAGTATTTT; CDR3 protein: CASSLGWDRDTSTDTQYF
D gene: TRBD2; V gene: TRBV7-2; CDR3 length: 15; J gene: TRBJ2-3; clone size: -; CDR3 DNA: TGTGCCAGCAGCCGTAGCGGGGTCAGCACAGATACGCAGTATTTT; CDR3 protein: CASSRSGVSTDTQYF
D gene: -; V gene: TRBV12-3/TRBV12-4; CDR3 length: 13; J gene: TRBJ2-2; clone size: once; CDR3 DNA: TGTGCCAGCAGGCTTTTTAGCACCGGGGAGCTGTTTTTT; CDR3 protein: CASRLFSTGELFF
D gene: TRBD1; V gene: TRBV3-1/TRBV3-2; CDR3 length: 16; J gene: TRBJ2-5; clone size: many; CDR3 DNA: TGTGCCAGCAGACCCGGACAGGAGCAGTACCAAGAGACCCAGTACTTC; CDR3 protein: CASRPGQEQYQETQYF
D gene: TRBD2; V gene: TRBV6-6; CDR3 length: 15; J gene: TRBJ2-1; clone size: -; CDR3 DNA: TGTGCCAGCAGTTTCGGACTAGCGGGAGGTGCCGAGCAGTTCTTC; CDR3 protein: CASSFGLAGGAEQFF
D gene: -; V gene: TRBV2; CDR3 length: 16; J gene: TRBJ1-3; clone size: -; CDR3 DNA: TGTGCCAGCAGTGCCTTCCTCTTTGAGGCTGGAAACACCATATATTTT; CDR3 protein: CASSAFLFEAGNTIYF
D gene: TRBD2; V gene: TRBV7-9; CDR3 length: 14; J gene: TRBJ2-7; clone size: once; CDR3 DNA: TGTGCCAGCAGCTTAACATGGGAGGGTAACGAGCAGTACTTC; CDR3 protein: CASSLTWEGNEQYF
D gene: TRBD1; V gene: TRBV5-5; CDR3 length: 15; J gene: TRBJ1-2; clone size: few; CDR3 DNA: TGTGCCAGCAGCTCCCGACAGGGTTCCAACTATGGCTACACCTTC; CDR3 protein: CASSSRQGSNYGYTF
D gene: -; V gene: TRBV4-1; CDR3 length: 15; J gene: TRBJ1-2; clone size: -; CDR3 DNA: TGCGCCAGCAGCACCCGGGCACAGGCGCCCAGAAGCTACACCTTC; CDR3 protein: CASSTRAQAPRSYTF
D gene: -; V gene: TRBV12-3/TRBV12-4; CDR3 length: 10; J gene: TRBJ2-3; clone size: -; CDR3 DNA: TGTGCCAGCAGTTCCCGGGGACTCTTCTTT; CDR3 protein: CASSSRGLFF
D gene: TRBD2; V gene: TRBV29-1; CDR3 length: 11; J gene: TRBJ2-7; clone size: -; CDR3 DNA: TGCAGCGGGGCAGCGGGGTACGAGCAGTACTTC; CDR3 protein: CSGAAGYEQYF
D gene: TRBD1; V gene: TRBV10-3; CDR3 length: 15; J gene: TRBJ2-2; clone size: -; CDR3 DNA: TGTGCCATCAGTGACCAGGGGGCAAATAACGGGGAGCTGTTTTTT; CDR3 protein: CAISDQGANNGELFF
D gene: -; V gene: TRBV5-5; CDR3 length: 15; J gene: TRBJ2-2; clone size: -; CDR3 DNA: TGTGCCAGCAGCTTGGACGGGGGTCACACCGGGGAGCTGTTTTTT; CDR3 protein: CASSLDGGHTGELFF
D gene: -; V gene: TRBV5-1; CDR3 length: 13; J gene: TRBJ2-3; clone size: -; CDR3 DNA: TGCGCCAGCAGCTACCAGTCAGGAGATACGCAGTATTTT; CDR3 protein: CASSYQSGDTQYF
D gene: -; V gene: TRBV4-1; CDR3 length: 16; J gene: TRBJ2-3; clone size: -; CDR3 DNA: TGCGCCAGCAGCAGAATAGGAGGTTCTAGCACAGATACGCAGTATTTT; CDR3 protein: CASSRIGGSSTDTQYF
D gene: -; V gene: TRBV5-1; CDR3 length: 13; J gene: TRBJ2-3; clone size: -; CDR3 DNA: TGCGCCAGCTTACCGAATAGGGGGGATACGCAGTATTTT; CDR3 protein: CASLPNRGDTQYF
D gene: -; V gene: TRBV15; CDR3 length: 15; J gene: TRBJ1-2; clone size: -; CDR3 DNA: TGTGCCACTTATTCGGCGGGGGGCATGGGCTATGGCTACACCTTC; CDR3 protein: CATYSAGGMGYGYTF
D gene: -; V gene: TRBV6-5; CDR3 length: 11; J gene: TRBJ2-1; clone size: -; CDR3 DNA: TGTGCCAGCACTCAGGGTAATGAGCAGTTCTTC; CDR3 protein: CASTQGNEQFF
D gene: -; V gene: TRBV6-5; CDR3 length: 14; J gene: TRBJ1-1; clone size: -; CDR3 DNA: TGTGCCAGCAGTTACTCTATTTCAGGCACTGAAGCTTTCTTT; CDR3 protein: CASSYSISGTEAFF
D gene: -; V gene: TRBV21-1; CDR3 length: 16; J gene: TRBJ2-7; clone size: -; CDR3 DNA: TGTGCCAGCAGCAAAATAGGAGGACTTGGCTCCTACGAGCAGTACTTC; CDR3 protein: CASSKIGGLGSYEQYF
D gene: -; V gene: TRBV9; CDR3 length: 15; J gene: TRBJ1-4; clone size: few; CDR3 DNA: TGTGCCAGCAGCGTAGGGGTCCCAGGCTATGGAAAACTGTTTTTT; CDR3 protein: CASSVGVPGYGKLFF
D gene: TRBD1; V gene: TRBV24-1; CDR3 length: 16; J gene: TRBJ2-4; clone size: -; CDR3 DNA: TGTGCCACCAGTGACGCCGCGGGACAGGGGGGAAACATTCAGTACTTC; CDR3 protein: CATSDAAGQGGNIQYF
D gene: TRBD1; V gene: TRBV9; CDR3 length: 16; J gene: TRBJ1-2; clone size: -; CDR3 DNA: TGTGCCAGCAGCGCTGGACAGGGCCTTCGGGACTATGGCTACACCTTC; CDR3 protein: CASSAGQGLRDYGYTF
D gene: -; V gene: TRBV5-1; CDR3 length: 16; J gene: TRBJ2-5; clone size: -; CDR3 DNA: TGCGCCAGCAGCATTGGACAGGCGGGGAGCGGGGAGACCCAGTACTTC; CDR3 protein: CASSIGQAGSGETQYF
D gene: -; V gene: TRBV30; CDR3 length: 13; J gene: TRBJ1-2; clone size: once; CDR3 DNA: TGTGCCTGGAGTGTACAAGGGAGAAATGGCTACACCTTC; CDR3 protein: CAWSVQGRNGYTF
D gene: -; V gene: TRBV12-3/TRBV12-4; CDR3 length: 13; J gene: TRBJ2-3; clone size: -; CDR3 DNA: TGTGCCAGCAGTTCGACATACGCGGATACGCAGTATTTT; CDR3 protein: CASSSTYADTQYF
D gene: -; V gene: TRBV7-2; CDR3 length: 13; J gene: TRBJ2-7; clone size: -; CDR3 DNA: TGTGCCGGGGGGGGCATGATCGGGTACGAGCAGTACTTC; CDR3 protein: CAGGGMIGYEQYF
D gene: -; V gene: TRBV19; CDR3 length: 14; J gene: TRBJ2-2; clone size: -; CDR3 DNA: TGTGCCAGTAGCGGGGGGCCGAACACCGGGGAGCTGTTTTTT; CDR3 protein: CASSGGPNTGELFF
D gene: -; V gene: TRBV20-1; CDR3 length: 11; J gene: TRBJ1-5; clone size: -; CDR3 DNA: TGCAGTGCGACCGGGGAAAGGACCCAGCATTTT; CDR3 protein: CSATGERTQHF
D gene: -; V gene: TRBV18; CDR3 length: 14; J gene: TRBJ2-7; clone size: -; CDR3 DNA: TGTGCCAGCTCACCATTGGGGAGCTCCTACGAGCAGTACTTC; CDR3 protein: CASSPLGSSYEQYF
D gene: TRBD1; V gene: TRBV5-6; CDR3 length: 16; J gene: TRBJ1-1; clone size: -; CDR3 DNA: TGTGCCAGCAGCGGGGTGCCCGGGACAGGGAGAACTGAAGCTTTCTTT; CDR3 protein: CASSGVPGTGRTEAFF
D gene: -; V gene: TRBV7-9; CDR3 length: 17; J gene: TRBJ2-5; clone size: -; CDR3 DNA: TGTGCCAGCAGCTTGGGAACGGGGGTCCAGTACCAAGAGACCCAGTACTTC; CDR3 protein: CASSLGTGVQYQETQYF
D gene: TRBD1; V gene: TRBV7-2; CDR3 length: 12; J gene: TRBJ2-3; clone size: once; CDR3 DNA: TGTGCCAGCCGGACAGGGGGAGATACGCAGTATTTT; CDR3 protein: CASRTGGDTQYF
D gene: TRBD1; V gene: TRBV9; CDR3 length: 15; J gene: TRBJ1-2; clone size: -; CDR3 DNA: TGTGCCAGCAGCGAGGGACAGGGATCTAACTATGGCTACACCTTC; CDR3 protein: CASSEGQGSNYGYTF
D gene: TRBD1; V gene: TRBV24-1; CDR3 length: 16; J gene: TRBJ2-2; clone size: -; CDR3 DNA: TGTGCCACCAGTGATTGGGGACAGGGGTACACCGGGGAGCTGTTTTTT; CDR3 protein: CATSDWGQGYTGELFF
D gene: TRBD2; V gene: TRBV28; CDR3 length: 15; J gene: TRBJ2-5; clone size: -; CDR3 DNA: TGTGCCAGCAAGGAGCGGGGGGGCAGGCAAGAGACCCAGTACTTC; CDR3 protein: CASKERGGRQETQYF
D gene: -; V gene: TRBV6-4; CDR3 length: 14; J gene: TRBJ1-1; clone size: -; CDR3 DNA: TGTGCCAGCAGTGACACCAACAGAAACACTGAAGCTTTCTTT; CDR3 protein: CASSDTNRNTEAFF
D gene: TRBD1; V gene: TRBV18; CDR3 length: 15; J gene: TRBJ2-7; clone size: -; CDR3 DNA: TGTGCCAGCTCACTTTCGGACAGGGCAGCCTACGAGCAGTACTTC; CDR3 protein: CASSLSDRAAYEQYF
D gene: -; V gene: TRBV7-8; CDR3 length: 19; J gene: TRBJ2-2; clone size: -; CDR3 DNA: TGTGCCAGCAGCTTTGGGGGACAAGGCAAACGTTGGAACACCGGGGAGCTGTTTTTT; CDR3 protein: CASSFGGQGKRWNTGELFF
D gene: -; V gene: TRBV29-1; CDR3 length: 14; J gene: TRBJ1-2; clone size: -; CDR3 DNA: TGCAGCGTTGAAAGCCCGGGGGGCAACTATGGCTACACCTTC; CDR3 protein: CSVESPGGNYGYTF
D gene: TRBD2; V gene: TRBV11-2; CDR3 length: 16; J gene: TRBJ2-5; clone size: -; CDR3 DNA: TGTGCCAGCAGCTTAGACAGGCTAGCGGGAGATGAGACCCAGTACTTC; CDR3 protein: CASSLDRLAGDETQYF
D gene: TRBD2; V gene: TRBV19; CDR3 length: 16; J gene: TRBJ2-7; clone size: -; CDR3 DNA: TGTGCCAGTAGTATCGGTCTAGCGGGAGTTGGCTACGAGCAGTACTTC; CDR3 protein: CASSIGLAGVGYEQYF
D gene: -; V gene: TRBV5-8; CDR3 length: 13; J gene: TRBJ1-2; clone size: once; CDR3 DNA: TGTGCCAGCAGCTCGGGGGGCCACTATGGCTACACCTTC; CDR3 protein: CASSSGGHYGYTF
D gene: -; V gene: TRBV11-2; CDR3 length: 14; J gene: TRBJ2-5; clone size: -; CDR3 DNA: TGTGCCAGCAGCCCAATGGACACCCCCGGGACCCAGTACTTC; CDR3 protein: CASSPMDTPGTQYF
D gene: TRBD1; V gene: TRBV3-1/TRBV3-2; CDR3 length: 20; J gene: TRBJ2-2; clone size: -; CDR3 DNA: TGTGCCAGCAGCCATTCAGGACAGGGCCCCAGAGTTGGGTTTTCTGGGGAGCTGTTTTTT; CDR3 protein: CASSHSGQGPRVGFSGELFF
D gene: -; V gene: TRBV6-5; CDR3 length: 14; J gene: TRBJ2-5; clone size: -; CDR3 DNA: TGTGCCAGCAGCCAGGGATCCGCCGAAGAGACCCAGTACTTC; CDR3 protein: CASSQGSAEETQYF